The next 26 T cell receptor beta chains were all read from a single sample in a study of patients and donors after allogeneic stem cell transplantation. TCRdb re-called the RT-PCR reads through MiXCR, storing one row per CDR3 protein. The sample gives about 960,000 distinct CDR3 sequences, about a sixth of which show up once; 5% to 7.5% is in the top ten. Material for sequencing was blood, either unsorted or a sorted T cell fraction (not recorded which). These receptors were collected from a human donor who was either an allogeneic HSCT recipient or a stem cell or donor lymphocyte infusion donor (not recorded which). It is not recorded whose cells these are; they may come from a transplant donor.

Only a few counts were recorded for this clonotype. V usage is TRBV9 and J usage is TRBJ2-7; 13 bases map to TRBD2. In germline, CDR1 is SGDLS, CDR2 YYNGEE. V gave up 3 bases and J gave up 5 bases; unmatched junction bases: 8. This CDR3 is built from 16 residues. Written as DNA, the CDR3 is TGTGCCAGCAGCGGGAGGACTAGCGGGAGTGTCAACGAGCAGTACTTC. This codes for CASSGRTSGSVNEQYF. The full variable domain, in which reference TRBV9 and TRBJ2-7 provide the parts outside the CDR3, is DSGVTQTPKHLITATGQRVTLRCSPRSGDLSVYWYQQSLDQGLQFLIQYYNGEERAKGNILERFSAQQFPDLHSELNLSSLELGDSALYFCASSGRTSGSVNEQYFGPGTRLTVT.

This chain links TRBV7-9 with TRBJ2-1; possible D gene TRBD2, 6 bases. CDR3 length: 17 amino acids. The ends were cut back, 5 bases at V and 0 bases at J, with 17 bases in the middle. CDR1 SEHNR and CDR2 FQNEAQ come from the germline V gene (reference sequence). The CDR3 is CASSTPGLSTSYNEQFF. CDR3 coding DNA: TGTGCCAGCAGCACACCGGGACTTTCCACCTCCTACAATGAGCAGTTCTTC.

This clonotype appeared many times. The chain joins TRBV7-9 to TRBJ2-3; 7 bases match TRBD2. The CDR3 has 14 amino acids. Germline-derived CDR1 and CDR2 are SEHNR and FQNEAQ (reference sequence). V lost 3 bases to trimming and J lost 3 bases; unmatched junction nucleotides: 3. Here the CDR3 DNA reads TGTGCCAGCAGCTTGGAGCGGGAAACAGATACGCAGTATTTT. This sequence encodes CASSLERETDTQYF. Full variable domain (missing parts from reference TRBV7-9 and TRBJ2-3): DTGVSQNPRHKITKRGQNVTFRCDPISEHNRLYWYRQTLGQGPEFLTYFQNEAQLEKSRLLSDRFSAERPKGSFSTLEIQRTEQGDSAMYLCASSLERETDTQYFGPGTRLTVL.

This clonotype occurred a few times. V gene TRBV19 combines with J gene TRBJ1-1; perhaps TRBD1 as D (6 bases). Trimming took off 7 bases at V and 11 bases at J, with 14 bases between the two ends. The length of the CDR3 is 11 residues. Per germline, CDR1 LNHDA and CDR2 SQIVND (reference sequence). The CDR3 nucleotides read TGTGCCAGTAACAGGGCGCTGGAGGCTTTCTTT. It specifies CASNRALEAFF.

The chain is built from TRBV6-1 and TRBJ1-6; D gene uncertain. Trimming pared 5 bases from V and 0 bases from J, leaving 11 bases between. CDR1 is MNHNS and CDR2 is SASEGT in the germline V gene. CDR3 size: 16 residues. The CDR3 here is CASSPSRDSYNSPLHF. DNA of the CDR3: TGTGCCAGCAGTCCTTCTCGGGACTCCTATAATTCACCCCTCCACTTT.

This clonotype appeared a few times. The rearrangement joins TRBV12-3 or TRBV12-4 to TRBJ1-1; weak D call: TRBD1 (5 bases). With 6 bases removed from V and 1 base from J, the gap between germline ends came to 18 bases. The CDR3 totals 16 residues. DNA for the CDR3: TGTGCCAGCAGGGCCCCGAGGGGAGCCGGGAACACTGAAGCTTTCTTT. This translates into CASRAPRGAGNTEAFF.

The CDR3 protein is CASSPTGGDYLSGANVLTF. DNA of the CDR3: TGCGCCAGCAGCCCGACCGGGGGGGACTACCTCTCTGGGGCCAACGTCCTGACTTTC. The chain joins TRBV5-1 to TRBJ2-6, with 8 bases that match TRBD2. V shed 4 bases and J 0 bases; nucleotides not matched to a gene: 12. Germline V gene lookup returns CDR1 SGHRS and CDR2 YFSETQ. The CDR3 is 19 amino acids.

This clonotype was observed a handful of times. The rearrangement links TRBV6-2 or TRBV6-3 to TRBJ2-2; possibly TRBD1 for D (5 bases). Germline V gene lookup returns CDR1 MNHEY and CDR2 SVGEGT. The CDR3 covers 13 residues. V was shortened by 10 bases and J by 4 bases, with 13 bases between the two germline ends. CDR3 bases: TGTGCCACCCGGACAATCCTCACCGGGGAGCTGTTTTTT. Protein: CATRTILTGELFF.

CDR3 residues: CASSQSRGTNTGELFF. In DNA form, the CDR3 reads TGTGCCAGCAGCCAATCTCGGGGAACCAACACCGGGGAGCTGTTTTTT. The chain has TRBV14 and TRBJ2-2, with D perhaps matching TRBD2 (5 bases). Between the trimmed V and J ends, which lost 2 bases and 2 bases, there was a span of 12 bases. There are 16 residues in the CDR3. The germline gives CDR1 SGHDN, CDR2 FVKESK.

The chain links TRBV20-1 to TRBJ2-1; 8 positions match TRBD2. The CDR3 runs 14 residues. Trimming at V came to 5 bases and at J to 8 bases, leaving 11 bases not matched to a gene. Germline values: CDR1 DFQATT, CDR2 SNEGSKA (reference sequence). The CDR3 loop is CSASGTRLYHEQFF. The DNA of the CDR3 is TGCAGTGCTTCCGGGACTAGACTTTACCATGAGCAGTTCTTC.

The table lists this clonotype with a few counts. The genes are TRBV7-9 and TRBJ2-5; D possibly matches TRBD1 or TRBD2 (5 bases each). The CDR3 is made up of 17 amino acids. Germline CDR1 is SEHNR and CDR2 is FQNEAQ (reference sequence). Trimming left V 4 bases short and J 1 base short, with 19 bases between. DNA of the CDR3: TGTGCCAGCAGCTCACTCACGGGGCGGAAAGCCCAAGAGACCCAGTACTTC. Translating it yields CASSSLTGRKAQETQYF.

J is TRBJ2-3 and V is TRBV28; no reliable D call. The CDR3 is 14 amino acids. Germline loops: CDR1 MDHEN, CDR2 SYDVKM. V dropped 2 bases and J dropped 4 bases, with 10 bases sitting between them. Written as DNA, the CDR3 is TGTGCCAGCAGTTTAATGGTTTGGCCAGATACGCAGTATTTT. This translates into CASSLMVWPDTQYF. Full variable domain (outside the CDR3, taken from reference TRBV28 and TRBJ2-3): DVKVTQSSRYLVKRTGEKVFLECVQDMDHENMFWYRQDPGLGLRLIYFSYDVKMKEKGDIPEGYSVSREKKERFSLILESASTNQTSMYLCASSLMVWPDTQYFGPGTRLTVL.

The genes are TRBV5-1 and TRBJ2-7; weak D call: TRBD2 (6 bases). CDR3 size: 16 residues. Germline V gene lookup returns CDR1 SGHRS and CDR2 YFSETQ. The V and J ends lost 4 bases and 5 bases respectively, with 22 bases between them. CDR3 in DNA: TGCGCCAGCAGCCCGAGGCCGGGAGTTTCAGTCCACGAGCAGTACTTC. Its translation is CASSPRPGVSVHEQYF.

This clonotype appeared a few times. The J gene is TRBJ2-5, the V gene TRBV29-1, with D perhaps given as TRBD1 or TRBD2 (6 bases each). The length of the CDR3 is 15 residues. V lost 2 bases to trimming and J lost 4 bases, with 17 bases between them. The germline CDR1 and CDR2 sequences are SQVTM and ANQGSEA. CDR3 sequence: CSVERGLRLGETQYF. Written as DNA, the CDR3 is TGCAGCGTTGAACGGGGGCTCCGCCTTGGAGAGACCCAGTACTTC.

The sample holds one count of this clonotype. The chain uses TRBV9 and TRBJ2-1; 11 bases align to TRBD2. The CDR3 sequence is 18 residues long. Germline V gene lookup returns CDR1 SGDLS and CDR2 YYNGEE. V lost 1 base and J lost 10; bases outside the gene matches: 16. In DNA, the CDR3 is TGTGCCAGCAGCGTATTACCTGAGCTAGCGGGGGGCAACGCCGAGCAGTTCTTC. Its protein product is CASSVLPELAGGNAEQFF.

The sample holds a few counts of this clonotype. The chain uses TRBV5-4 and TRBJ2-1; unclear D gene. The CDR3 contains 13 residues. CDR1 and CDR2 from the germline V gene are SGHNT and YYREEE (reference sequence). V lost 2 bases, J lost 6 bases, and 9 bases lay in between. The CDR3 DNA reads as TGTGCCAGCAGCTTCTCCGTTAGCAATGAGCAGTTCTTC. It is translated as CASSFSVSNEQFF.

This chain joins TRBV27 and TRBJ2-1; possible D gene TRBD2, 6 bases. This CDR3 has 14 residues. CDR1 and CDR2 from the germline V gene are MNHEY and SMNVEV (reference sequence). Trimming removed 4 bases from V and 4 bases from J, with 11 bases in between. The CDR3 is CASSSWTTYNEQFF. The CDR3 DNA reads TGTGCCAGCAGTTCATGGACTACTTACAATGAGCAGTTCTTC.

This clonotype was observed a few times. The chain employs TRBV12-5 and TRBJ1-1; TRBD1 agrees at 7 bases. With 1 base clipped from V and 4 bases from J, the junction kept 6 bases outside the gene matches. The CDR3 is made up of 15 amino acids. Germline lookup yields CDR1 LGHNT and CDR2 FRNRAP. CDR3 region: CASGLDPQGGTEAFF. CDR3 nucleotide sequence: TGTGCTAGTGGTTTGGACCCCCAGGGGGGCACTGAAGCTTTCTTT.

V is TRBV5-1 and J is TRBJ2-5, with TRBD2 matching 14 bases. The CDR3 contains 16 residues. Trimming cost V 3 bases and J 4 bases; bases outside gene matches: 5. Germline V gene sequence: CDR1 SGHRS, CDR2 YFSETQ. CDR3 amino acids: CASSYGLAGGLETQYF. CDR3 sequence (DNA): TGCGCCAGCAGCTACGGACTAGCGGGGGGCCTAGAGACCCAGTACTTC.

The chain has TRBV29-1 and TRBJ1-2; the D gene is possibly TRBD1 (5 bases). The CDR3 extends over 13 amino acids. Germline lookup yields CDR1 SQVTM and CDR2 ANQGSEA. The ends were cut back, 0 bases at V and 8 bases at J, with 13 bases in the middle. DNA for the CDR3: TGCAGCGTTGAAGATTCCGACAGTACGGGCTACACCTTC. Its translation is CSVEDSDSTGYTF.

A single count supports this clonotype. This chain connects TRBV7-2 to TRBJ2-5; 12 bases match TRBD1. This CDR3 has 15 amino acids. V dropped 5 bases and J dropped 5; count of bases not matched to a gene: 6. From germline, CDR1 is SGHTA and CDR2 FQGNSA. The DNA of the CDR3 is TGTGCCAGCAGCGCTGGGACAGGGGGCGTGGAGACCCAGTACTTC. As protein: CASSAGTGGVETQYF.

In its sample, this clonotype was seen a few times. The CDR3 reads CSAGTGTPTEAFF. DNA for the CDR3: TGCAGTGCCGGGACAGGGACTCCCACTGAAGCTTTCTTT. The chain couples TRBV20-1 to TRBJ1-1; the match to TRBD1 covers 9 bases. Germline values: CDR1 DFQATT, CDR2 SNEGSKA (reference sequence). The junction had 6 bases not matched to a gene; V was cut back by 6 bases and J by 4 bases. There are 13 residues in the CDR3.

CDR3 region: CASSRGEGGIYEQYF. CDR3 coding DNA: TGTGCCAGCAGTAGGGGCGAAGGGGGGATATACGAGCAGTACTTC. The chain combines TRBV6-1 with TRBJ2-7; D is possibly TRBD1 or TRBD2 (6 bases each). Trimming cost V 5 bases and J 4 bases, with 18 bases left between them. Germline CDR1 and CDR2: MNHNS and SASEGT. CDR3 length equals 15 residues.

A few counts support this clonotype. V gene TRBV6-1 combines with J gene TRBJ1-1; 9 nucleotides line up with TRBD1. The CDR3 is made up of 13 amino acids. Losses at the gene ends were 8 bases for V and 6 bases for J; bases not matched to a gene: 7. Germline-derived CDR1 and CDR2 are MNHNS and SASEGT. This chain's CDR3 is CASGWTGVPEAFF. The CDR3 DNA is TGTGCCAGCGGCTGGACAGGGGTGCCTGAAGCTTTCTTT.

V usage is TRBV7-3 and J usage is TRBJ2-3; D perhaps matches TRBD2 (5 bases). V was shortened by 5 bases and J by 11 bases, with 23 bases between the two germline ends. CDR1 is SGHTA and CDR2 is FQGTGA in the germline V gene. The CDR3 consists of 15 residues. The CDR3: CASSPPGVAGLGQYF. CDR3 DNA: TGTGCCAGCAGCCCTCCCGGGGTAGCCGGCTTGGGGCAGTATTTT.

In this sample, this clonotype turned up a few times. V and J are TRBV20-1 and TRBJ1-3; D is undetermined. Germline assignment: CDR1 DFQATT and CDR2 SNEGSKA (reference sequence). CDR3 length equals 15 residues. With 2 bases removed from V and 5 bases from J, the gap between germline ends came to 16 bases. The CDR3 DNA is TGCAGTGCTAGATGCGGGGTTTGTGATAGAAACACCATATATTTT. It is translated as CSARCGVCDRNTIYF.